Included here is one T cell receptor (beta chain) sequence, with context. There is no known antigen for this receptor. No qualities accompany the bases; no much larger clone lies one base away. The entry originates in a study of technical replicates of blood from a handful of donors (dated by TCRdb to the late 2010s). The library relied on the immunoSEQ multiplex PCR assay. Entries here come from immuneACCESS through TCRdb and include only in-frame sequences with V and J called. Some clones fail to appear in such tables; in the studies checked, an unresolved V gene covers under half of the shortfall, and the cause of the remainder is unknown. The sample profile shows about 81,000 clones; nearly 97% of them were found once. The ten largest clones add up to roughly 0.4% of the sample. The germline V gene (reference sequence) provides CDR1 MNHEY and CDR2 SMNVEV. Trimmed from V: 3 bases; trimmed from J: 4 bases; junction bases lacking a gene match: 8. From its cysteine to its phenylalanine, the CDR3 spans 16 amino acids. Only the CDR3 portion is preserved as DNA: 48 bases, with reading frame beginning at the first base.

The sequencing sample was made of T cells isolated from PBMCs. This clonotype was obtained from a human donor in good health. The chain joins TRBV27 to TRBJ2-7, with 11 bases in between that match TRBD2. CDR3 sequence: CASSFTLAGGPYEQYF. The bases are TGTGCCAGCAGTTTTACCTTAGCGGGAGGGCCTTACGAGCAGTACTTC.